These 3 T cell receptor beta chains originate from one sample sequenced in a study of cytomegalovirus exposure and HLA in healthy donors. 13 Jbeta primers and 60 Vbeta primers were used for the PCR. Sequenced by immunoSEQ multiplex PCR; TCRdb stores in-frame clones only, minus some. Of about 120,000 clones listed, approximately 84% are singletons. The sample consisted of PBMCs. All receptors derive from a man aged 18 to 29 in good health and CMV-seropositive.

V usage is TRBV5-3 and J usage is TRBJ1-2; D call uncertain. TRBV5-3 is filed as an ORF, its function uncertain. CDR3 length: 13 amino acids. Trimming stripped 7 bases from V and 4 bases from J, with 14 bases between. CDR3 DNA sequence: TGTGCCAGACTCTCCGGGAAAAGCTATGGCTACACCTTC. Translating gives CARLSGKSYGYTF.

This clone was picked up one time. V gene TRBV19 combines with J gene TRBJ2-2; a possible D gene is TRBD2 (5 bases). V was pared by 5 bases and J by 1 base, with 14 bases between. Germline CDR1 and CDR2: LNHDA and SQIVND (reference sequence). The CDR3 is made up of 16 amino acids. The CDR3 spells CASSSMKRENTGELFF. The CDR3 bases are TGTGCCAGTAGTTCTATGAAACGGGAGAACACCGGGGAGCTGTTTTTT.

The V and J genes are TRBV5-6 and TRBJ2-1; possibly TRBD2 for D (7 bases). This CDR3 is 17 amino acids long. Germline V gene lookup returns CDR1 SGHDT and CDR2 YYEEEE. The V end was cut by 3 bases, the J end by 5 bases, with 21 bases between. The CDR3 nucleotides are TGTGCCAGCAGCTCTTCCGGGGGGCTGCAGGGCAACAATGAGCAGTTCTTC. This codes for CASSSSGGLQGNNEQFF.